This is a list of T cell receptor beta chains from one sample in a study of T cell changes during pregnancy in multiple sclerosis. Sequencing was performed with immunoSEQ multiplex PCR; in TCRdb, only in-frame clones are kept and a portion is missing. This table has around 45,000 clones, around 90% appearing once. Material: CD4+ T cells from peripheral blood mononuclear cells, obtained before pregnancy. Receptor source: a female donor with multiple sclerosis, enrolled in a pregnancy study. The CDR3 runs from the conserved cysteine through the conserved F or W. Some rows mark clone size as missing; the rest say once, few, many or name a class of expanded clone.

CDR3 protein: CASSAQISGKQFF
clone size: .
V gene: TRBV5-1

CDR3 protein: CASSLTSGVIAKNIQYF
clone size: .
V gene: TRBV7-9

CDR3 protein: CASSRGQGGFGIGYGYTF
clone size: .
V gene: TRBV5-4

CDR3 protein: CSVAARTGSYNEQFF
clone size: .
V gene: TRBV29-1

CDR3 protein: CASTEGGYQPQHF
clone size: once
V gene: TRBV28

CDR3 protein: CASRPRTSGSNEQFF
clone size: .
V gene: TRBV7-6

CDR3 protein: CASSTVSGRAPGELFF
clone size: .
V gene: TRBV19

CDR3 protein: CASTSVDYEQYF
clone size: few
V gene: TRBV2

CDR3 protein: CASSGTGATNEKLFF
clone size: .
V gene: TRBV5-1

CDR3 protein: CASSVGVRVEETQYF
clone size: .
V gene: TRBV9

CDR3 protein: CASRPSGGFNYGYTF
clone size: .
V gene: TRBV27

CDR3 protein: CASSLRTAQTYEQYF
clone size: .
V gene: TRBV5-8

CDR3 protein: CASSVEGGNTEAFF
clone size: once
V gene: TRBV6-1

CDR3 protein: CASSSGPTGTGTEAFF
clone size: .
V gene: TRBV7-6

CDR3 protein: CASSETSGSYEQYF
clone size: .
V gene: TRBV10-1

CDR3 protein: CASSFPRTGGYEQYF
clone size: .
V gene: TRBV28

CDR3 protein: CASSLQVNEKLFF
clone size: once
V gene: TRBV7-3

CDR3 protein: CASSVDRETPKGTGELFF
clone size: .
V gene: TRBV9

CDR3 protein: CASTNSRAGKLFF
clone size: .
V gene: TRBV28

CDR3 protein: CASSLWARGGDTQYF
clone size: .
V gene: TRBV7-2

CDR3 protein: CASKGGAPNEKLFF
clone size: .
V gene: TRBV2

CDR3 protein: CAIRDLGTGVTEAFF
clone size: .
V gene: TRBV10-3

CDR3 protein: CASSLLGYTF
clone size: .
V gene: TRBV23-1

CDR3 protein: CASSSSGASTDTQYF
clone size: .
V gene: TRBV7-2

CDR3 protein: CASSQDKLVGTQYF
clone size: once
V gene: TRBV4-3

CDR3 protein: CASSLEAPPVANVLTF
clone size: .
V gene: TRBV5-1

CDR3 protein: CASIGEGGQYF
clone size: .
V gene: TRBV27

CDR3 protein: CASSLRGPSYNEQFF
clone size: .
V gene: TRBV5-1

CDR3 protein: CASSPWTSGRGTDTQYF
clone size: once
V gene: TRBV7-2

CDR3 protein: CASSVGERGAWETQYF
clone size: .
V gene: TRBV9

CDR3 protein: CASSPLATNEKLFF
clone size: .
V gene: TRBV7-9

CDR3 protein: CATSRTGSSYEQYF
clone size: few
V gene: TRBV15

CDR3 protein: CASSPSNRVWTEAFF
clone size: .
V gene: TRBV19

CDR3 protein: CASSPTGGPHNEQFF
clone size: .
V gene: TRBV6-5

CDR3 protein: CASGRGTFPNEQFF
clone size: .
V gene: TRBV9

CDR3 protein: CASSWQGDEKLFF
clone size: .
V gene: TRBV27

CDR3 protein: CASSAGQGVGETQYF
clone size: .
V gene: TRBV9

CDR3 protein: CASSLLAGGQETQYF
clone size: .
V gene: TRBV7-9

CDR3 protein: CASEKSGTGSYEQYF
clone size: .
V gene: TRBV19

CDR3 protein: CASSWGTGLVGYTF
clone size: .
V gene: TRBV5-6

CDR3 protein: CASSQGGMSYGYTF
clone size: once
V gene: TRBV4-2

CDR3 protein: CASSLAGVGTDTQYF
clone size: .
V gene: TRBV5-4